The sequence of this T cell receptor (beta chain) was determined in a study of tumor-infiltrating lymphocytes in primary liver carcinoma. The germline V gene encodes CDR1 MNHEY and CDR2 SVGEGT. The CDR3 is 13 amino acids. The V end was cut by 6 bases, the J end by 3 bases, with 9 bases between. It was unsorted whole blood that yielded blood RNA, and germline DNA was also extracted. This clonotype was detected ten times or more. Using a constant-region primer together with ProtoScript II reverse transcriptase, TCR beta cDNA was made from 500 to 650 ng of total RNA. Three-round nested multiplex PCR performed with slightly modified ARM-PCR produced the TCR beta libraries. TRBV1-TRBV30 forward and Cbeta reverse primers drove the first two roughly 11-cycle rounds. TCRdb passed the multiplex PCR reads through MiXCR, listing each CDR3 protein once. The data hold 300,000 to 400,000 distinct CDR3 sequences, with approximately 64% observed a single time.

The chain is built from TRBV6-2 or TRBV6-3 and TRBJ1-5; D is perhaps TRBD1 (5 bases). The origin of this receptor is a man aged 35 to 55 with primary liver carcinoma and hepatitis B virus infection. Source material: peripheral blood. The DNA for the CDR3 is TGTGCCAGCAGACTGGGGGTCAATCAGCCCCAGCATTTT. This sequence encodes CASRLGVNQPQHF.